This T cell receptor beta chain was retrieved from a study of T cell changes during pregnancy in multiple sclerosis. This table comes from immunoSEQ multiplex PCR, and its TCRdb copy is limited to in-frame clones, with some not included. The table lists some 41,000 clones, roughly 88% of them singletons. The CDR3 is 15 residues long. Trimming pared 6 bases from V and 3 bases from J, leaving 14 bases between. Germline assignment: CDR1 MNHEY and CDR2 SVGAGI. This TCR was sampled from a female donor with multiple sclerosis, enrolled in a pregnancy study. The material was CD8+ T cells from peripheral blood mononuclear cells, obtained in the first trimester of pregnancy. This rearrangement joins TRBV6-5 to TRBJ2-2, with D unresolved. The CDR3 DNA reads as TGTGCCAGCAGCCCCGCGGTCCGAGACACCGGGGAGCTGTTTTTT. This codes for CASSPAVRDTGELFF.